These 32 T cell receptor beta chains were sequenced from one sample in a study of graft-versus-host responses after intestinal transplantation. The repertoire was sequenced with immunoSEQ multiplex PCR; TCRdb's copy has only in-frame clones and lacks some. This table holds about 130,000 clones, 90% to 95% found once. No antigen is known for these receptors. The sequences come from unstimulated CD4+ T cells sorted from spleen or lymph node cells, collected before intestinal transplant. The receptors stem from a human donor who received an intestinal transplant.

The rearrangement links TRBV7-2 to TRBJ2-1, with D possibly matching TRBD2 (5 bases). This CDR3 is 15 amino acids long. Germline V CDR1 and CDR2: SGHTA, FQGNSA. V shed 2 bases and J shed 4 bases, with 12 bases lying between them. The CDR3 DNA follows: TGTGCCAGCAGCTTATTCGGGGATTATTACAATGAGCAGTTCTTC. Translating gives CASSLFGDYYNEQFF.

V gene TRBV5-1 combines with J gene TRBJ1-2; maybe TRBD1 (6 bases). Germline loops: CDR1 SGHRS, CDR2 YFSETQ. The CDR3 is 16 amino acids. V was shortened by 0 bases and J by 2 bases, with 14 bases between the two germline ends. The CDR3 DNA follows: TGCGCCAGCAGCTTGGCCGCGGGGGGCCTAAACTATGGCTACACCTTC. Residues: CASSLAAGGLNYGYTF.

This clone was seen once. V gene TRBV4-1 combines with J gene TRBJ1-6; a weak D match, TRBD1 (5 bases). The V gene's germline CDR1 is MGHRA and CDR2 YSYEKL. The CDR3 is 17 residues long. V lost 0 bases and J 3 bases, leaving 12 bases between the germline ends. CDR3 nucleotide sequence: TGCGCCAGCAGCCAAGATGGAGGGGCGAACTATAATTCACCCCTCCACTTT. It codes for CASSQDGGANYNSPLHF.

This clone occurred once. The chain has TRBV27 and TRBJ2-7; D not resolved. CDR1 is MNHEY, CDR2 SMNVEV, per germline (reference sequence). CDR3 size: 14 residues. Trimming stripped 6 bases from V and 3 bases from J, with 15 bases between. CDR3 in DNA: TGTGCCAGCAGCTCTTACCGAGGTAGCTACGAGCAGTACTTC. Its translation: CASSSYRGSYEQYF.

V and J are TRBV13 and TRBJ2-3, with TRBD1 as a possible D gene (5 bases). Trimming removed 0 bases at V and 5 bases at J, with 18 bases between. The V gene's germline CDR1 is PRHDT and CDR2 FYEKMQ (reference sequence). The CDR3 is 17 amino acids. DNA for the CDR3: TGTGCCAGCAGCTTAGGGGCCCAGGGCGGAGCCAAAGATACGCAGTATTTT. This sequence encodes CASSLGAQGGAKDTQYF.

This chain joins TRBV5-1 and TRBJ1-1; a possible D gene is TRBD1 (6 bases). This CDR3 region has 16 residues. The V gene's germline CDR1 is SGHRS and CDR2 YFSETQ. The V gene lost 4 bases and the J gene lost 2 bases, with 18 bases spanning the gap. CDR3 loop: CASSPTGTKINTEAFF. DNA of the CDR3: TGCGCCAGCAGCCCCACTGGGACAAAAATTAACACTGAAGCTTTCTTT.

The chain combines TRBV5-1 with TRBJ2-5, with D possibly matching TRBD1 (5 bases). V lost 1 base to trimming and J lost 1 base, with 14 bases between them. CDR3 length: 16 residues. Germline V gene sequence: CDR1 SGHRS, CDR2 YFSETQ. The CDR3 spells CASSLLSAGPQETQYF. For the CDR3, the DNA is TGCGCCAGCAGCTTGCTCTCAGCAGGGCCCCAAGAGACCCAGTACTTC.

This clone has just one count. The gene calls are TRBV5-8 and TRBJ2-3, with no clear D. V was pared by 4 bases and J by 7 bases, with 4 bases between. The CDR3 runs 10 residues. Germline V gene sequence: CDR1 SGHTS, CDR2 YDEGEE. The CDR3 spells CASSQNTQYF. The CDR3 nucleotides read TGTGCCAGCAGCCAGAATACGCAGTATTTT.

The chain links TRBV4-1 to TRBJ2-6; 10 nucleotides line up with TRBD1. The CDR3 is made up of 19 amino acids. Germline V gives CDR1 MGHRA, CDR2 YSYEKL. The ends lost 1 base at V and 4 bases at J; junction bases unmatched: 10. The CDR3 sequence is CASSQGRTGGRGGANVLTF. CDR3 nucleotide sequence: TGCGCCAGCAGCCAAGGGAGGACAGGGGGAAGGGGGGGGGCCAACGTCCTGACTTTC.

This rearrangement joins TRBV12-5 to TRBJ1-1; D is undetermined. There are 12 residues in the CDR3. Per germline, CDR1 LGHNT and CDR2 FRNRAP. V dropped 7 bases and J dropped 5 bases, with 11 bases sitting between them. CDR3 residues: CASARVGTEAFF. CDR3 coding DNA: TGTGCTAGTGCAAGGGTGGGGACTGAAGCTTTCTTT.

The sample holds one count of this clone. The chain links TRBV12-2 to TRBJ2-7; TRBD1, the table's D call, lacks a check against the DNA. TRBV12-2 is labeled a pseudogene. This CDR3 has 14 amino acids. CDR3: CASRPRQETYEQYF. CDR3 DNA sequence: TGTGCAAGTCGCCCACGACAGGAGACCTACGAGCAGTACTTC.

V is TRBV5-1 and J is TRBJ2-3; the match to TRBD1 covers 8 bases. The CDR3 extends over 15 amino acids. In germline, CDR1 is SGHRS, CDR2 YFSETQ. Germline trimming cut 6 bases from V and 1 base from J; bases unmatched to any gene: 7. In DNA, the CDR3 is TGCGCCAGCACCCCGGGACAGGAAGGCACAGATACGCAGTATTTT. As protein: CASTPGQEGTDTQYF.

CDR3 protein: CASSYGQGRREDYGYTF. DNA of the CDR3: TGTGCCAGCAGCTACGGACAGGGGCGTAGGGAGGACTATGGCTACACCTTC. The chain links TRBV5-5 to TRBJ1-2; 9 bases fit TRBD1. The CDR3 has 17 amino acids. The germline V gene encodes CDR1 SGHKS and CDR2 YYEKEE (reference sequence). With 3 bases clipped from V and 3 bases from J, the junction kept 12 bases outside the gene matches. The full variable domain, rest sourced from reference TRBV5-5 and TRBJ1-2, is DAGVTQSPTHLIKTRGQQVTLRCSPISGHKSVSWYQQVLGQGPQFIFQYYEKEERGRGNFPDRFSARQFPNYSSELNVNALLLGDSALYLCASSYGQGRREDYGYTFGSGTRLTVV.

This clone has only one observation. The V call is TRBV29-1, the J call TRBJ1-1; 7 bases agree with TRBD1. Germline CDR1 is SQVTM and CDR2 is ANQGSEA. CDR3 size: 14 residues. The V gene end was trimmed by 4 bases and the J gene end by 5 bases; junction bases not matched to a gene: 10. This CDR3 is CSVGTKTGSTEAFF. The CDR3 bases are TGCAGCGTTGGGACGAAGACAGGGTCGACTGAAGCTTTCTTT.

This clone has only one observation. J is TRBJ1-4 and V is TRBV5-1; 9 bases fit TRBD1. Trimming cost V 5 bases and J 7 bases; bases outside gene matches: 6. Germline loops: CDR1 SGHRS, CDR2 YFSETQ. The CDR3 covers 14 residues. This CDR3 reads CASRPDRGVEKLFF. The CDR3 DNA follows: TGCGCCAGCAGGCCGGACAGGGGCGTTGAAAAACTGTTTTTT.

A remark on this clone: Other DNA sequences in this sample translate to the same CDR3. The V call is TRBV9, the J call TRBJ2-2; D assignment may be TRBD1 or TRBD2 (5 bases each). The germline gives CDR1 SGDLS, CDR2 YYNGEE. This CDR3 is built from 13 residues. V was shortened by 0 bases and J by 5 bases, with 5 bases between the two germline ends. The CDR3 DNA sequence: TGTGCCAGCAGCGTAGGGGGGACCGGGGAGCTGTTTTTT. Translation gives CASSVGGTGELFF.

CDR3 sequence: CASSIQGAHGNEQFF. The CDR3 DNA sequence: TGTGCCAGCAGCATACAGGGGGCGCACGGCAATGAGCAGTTCTTC. The V and J genes are TRBV9 and TRBJ2-1; 9 nucleotides line up with TRBD1. J lost 6 bases, V lost 4 bases, and 8 bases had no gene match. CDR1 is SGDLS and CDR2 is YYNGEE in the germline V gene. The CDR3 has 15 amino acids.

The chain carries TRBV2 and TRBJ1-6; 7 bases are shared with TRBD1. Per germline, CDR1 SNHLY and CDR2 FYNNEI. The CDR3 consists of 14 residues. Trimming at V came to 6 bases and at J to 9 bases, leaving 8 bases not matched to a gene. CDR3 amino acids: CASRPTGEGSPLHF. For the CDR3, the DNA is TGTGCCAGCAGGCCTACAGGGGAAGGTTCACCCCTCCACTTT.

This sequence joins TRBV9 and TRBJ2-3; TRBD2 aligns across 10 bases. The V gene end was trimmed by 0 bases and the J gene end by 2 bases; junction bases not matched to a gene: 3. CDR3 length equals 16 residues. Germline values: CDR1 SGDLS, CDR2 YYNGEE. CDR3 DNA sequence: TGTGCCAGCAGCGTAGTAGCGGGGGGACCCACAGATACGCAGTATTTT. This sequence encodes CASSVVAGGPTDTQYF.

The CDR3 nucleotides read TGTGCCAGCAGCGTCGCCGGGGAACCCTATGGCTACACCTTC. Its protein is CASSVAGEPYGYTF. This sequence joins TRBV7-9 and TRBJ1-2; D gene uncertain. V was clipped by 5 bases and J by 4 bases, with 14 bases between them. This CDR3 comprises 14 residues. Germline-derived CDR1 and CDR2 are SEHNR and FQNEAQ (reference sequence).

The rearrangement uses TRBV7-9 and TRBJ2-3, with 10 nucleotides matching TRBD2. The CDR3 has 18 residues. With 6 bases clipped from V and 2 bases from J, the junction kept 14 bases outside the gene matches. Germline-derived CDR1 and CDR2 are SEHNR and FQNEAQ (reference sequence). The CDR3 sequence is CASSNLWASGGITDTQYF. CDR3 DNA: TGTGCCAGCAGTAACCTATGGGCTAGCGGGGGAATCACAGATACGCAGTATTTT.

The gene calls are TRBV11-2 and TRBJ2-5; D is ambiguous. This CDR3 region has 15 residues. Looked up from germline, CDR1 is SGHAT and CDR2 is FQNNGV. Trimming stripped 4 bases from V and 5 bases from J, with 17 bases between. The CDR3 region has the DNA TGTGCCAGCAGCTCCTGGTCGGGCACGCGGGAGACCCAGTACTTC. This codes for CASSSWSGTRETQYF.

This rearrangement joins TRBV30 to TRBJ1-3; possible D gene TRBD1, 5 bases. In germline, CDR1 is GTSNPN, CDR2 SVGIG (reference sequence). Trimming shortened V by 4 bases and J by 5 bases, and 18 bases separated the two germline ends. The CDR3 runs 15 residues. The CDR3 region is CAWTLAGTGRNTIYF. The CDR3 region has the DNA TGTGCCTGGACCTTAGCCGGGACGGGGAGAAACACCATATATTTT.

The chain links TRBV11-2 to TRBJ2-1; 11 bases are shared with TRBD2. Germline V gene data show CDR1 as SGHAT and CDR2 as FQNNGV. After removal of 2 bases from V and 8 bases from J, the junction contained 11 bases not matched to a gene. CDR3 size: 17 residues. CDR3 bases: TGTGCCAGCAGCTTAAAGGGAGGTAGCGGGGGGGCCTATGAGCAGTTCTTC. The encoded protein is CASSLKGGSGGAYEQFF.

V is TRBV2 and J is TRBJ2-6; a weak D match, TRBD2 (6 bases). V lost 4 bases and J 3 bases, leaving 10 bases between the germline ends. There are 15 residues in the CDR3. CDR1 is SNHLY and CDR2 is FYNNEI in the germline V gene. The CDR3 nucleotides are TGTGCCAGCAGTGTGGGGGGAGTTGGGGCCAACGTCCTGACTTTC. Protein product: CASSVGGVGANVLTF.

This clone appeared once. This sequence joins TRBV5-4 and TRBJ2-1; tentatively, D is TRBD1 (6 bases). The ends were cut back, 0 bases at V and 5 bases at J, with 18 bases in the middle. Germline CDR1 SGHNT, CDR2 YYREEE (reference sequence). The CDR3 contains 17 residues. CDR3 protein: CASSLGWGRTLDNEQFF. The CDR3 DNA follows: TGTGCCAGCAGCTTGGGTTGGGGGCGGACCCTCGACAATGAGCAGTTCTTC.

This chain joins TRBV6-5 and TRBJ1-2; D may be TRBD1 (6 bases). The CDR3 contains 14 residues. From germline, CDR1 is MNHEY and CDR2 SVGAGI. The germline V and J ends were trimmed by 2 bases and 3 bases, with 10 bases remaining between them. The CDR3 sequence is CASSYRAGDYGYTF. The DNA of the CDR3 is TGTGCCAGCAGTTACAGGGCAGGGGACTATGGCTACACCTTC.

V and J are TRBV6-4 and TRBJ1-2; D gene ambiguous. The V end lost 8 bases, the J end lost 5 bases, and 18 bases lay between the germline ends. The germline gives CDR1 MRHNA, CDR2 SNTAGT. This CDR3 has 14 amino acids. CDR3 sequence: CASRLKRPTYGYTF. CDR3 nucleotides: TGTGCCAGCCGATTAAAAAGACCGACTTATGGCTACACCTTC.

This sequence joins TRBV9 and TRBJ2-7, with 7 bases fitting TRBD1. The germline gives CDR1 SGDLS, CDR2 YYNGEE. This CDR3 is 15 amino acids long. J lost 3 bases, V lost 4 bases, and 10 bases had no gene match. The CDR3 nucleotides are TGTGCCAGCAGCCCTCGACAGGGCTGGGACTACGAGCAGTACTTC. Protein sequence: CASSPRQGWDYEQYF.

The chain joins TRBV5-5 to TRBJ2-1; TRBD2 might be the D (5 bases). V was pared by 5 bases and J by 2 bases, with 17 bases between. Germline loops: CDR1 SGHKS, CDR2 YYEKEE (reference sequence). The CDR3 is 16 amino acids. CDR3 in amino acids: CASSYWRKVTYNEQFF. CDR3 nucleotides: TGTGCCAGCAGTTACTGGAGGAAGGTCACCTACAATGAGCAGTTCTTC. Combining the CDR3 with reference TRBV5-5 and TRBJ2-1 gives the whole variable domain DAGVTQSPTHLIKTRGQQVTLRCSPISGHKSVSWYQQVLGQGPQFIFQYYEKEERGRGNFPDRFSARQFPNYSSELNVNALLLGDSALYLCASSYWRKVTYNEQFFGPGTRLTVL.

J is TRBJ2-1 and V is TRBV18, with D possibly matching TRBD2 (5 bases). Trimming left V 1 base short and J 10 bases short, with 8 bases between. CDR1 KGHSH and CDR2 LQKENI come from the germline V gene. There are 12 residues in the CDR3. The CDR3 DNA follows: TGTGCCAGCTCACCACAAGGGAGAGAGCAGTTCTTC. Its protein product is CASSPQGREQFF.

This sequence joins TRBV5-1 and TRBJ2-1; unclear D gene. Trimming left V 4 bases short and J 2 bases short, with 19 bases between. The germline V gene has CDR1 SGHRS and CDR2 YFSETQ. This CDR3 comprises 17 residues. The CDR3 sequence is CASSDQPAPRAYNEQFF. In DNA form, the CDR3 reads TGCGCCAGCAGCGACCAGCCCGCCCCGAGAGCCTACAATGAGCAGTTCTTC.